These 24 T cell receptor beta chains were all obtained from the same sample, sequenced in a study of Graves' ophthalmopathy and Graves' hyperthyroidism. The authors amplified TCR beta CDR3 regions, and they did so from RNA transcripts for repertoire sequencing. Amplification began with first-round RT-PCR using HTBI primers, then second-round multiplex PCR was performed. A single record per CDR3 protein comes from TCRdb applying MiXCR to the multiplex PCR reads. Here the sample spans some 750,000 distinct CDR3 sequences, around 40% being singletons. Sequences were obtained from peripheral blood. These receptors all come from an adult man with Graves' ophthalmopathy.

With regard to this clonotype: One base away lies a much larger clone, so this may be a sequencing read error. The rearrangement links TRBV10-3 to TRBJ1-2; D not certain. The CDR3 consists of 14 residues. V gave up 9 bases and J gave up 1 base, with 15 bases separating them. Germline V lookup: CDR1 ENHRY, CDR2 SYGVKD. The CDR3 spells CAIFRQGHNYGYTF. The CDR3 region has the DNA TGTGCCATATTTAGACAAGGCCATAACTATGGCTACACCTTC.

This clonotype was counted ten times or more. V gene TRBV29-1 combines with J gene TRBJ2-5; D is unclear. This CDR3 comprises 10 residues. The germline V and J ends were trimmed by 3 bases and 5 bases, with 4 bases remaining between them. Germline V gene data show CDR1 as SQVTM and CDR2 as ANQGSEA. In DNA form, the CDR3 reads TGCAGCGTTGAGGTTGAGACCCAGTACTTC. This sequence encodes CSVEVETQYF.

This clonotype was observed a few times. The CDR3: CASRGTVNTGELFF. As DNA, the CDR3 is TGTGCCAGTAGAGGGACGGTGAACACCGGGGAGCTGTTTTTT. This chain uses TRBV19 with TRBJ2-2; D is perhaps TRBD1 or TRBD2 (5 bases each). The CDR3 has 14 amino acids. The germline V gene encodes CDR1 LNHDA and CDR2 SQIVND (reference sequence). Trimming shortened V by 6 bases and J by 1 base, and 9 bases separated the two germline ends.

CDR3 DNA: TGTGCCAGTAGTATAGCCCGACAGTCCTACGAGCAGTACTTC. The encoded protein is CASSIARQSYEQYF. The chain combines TRBV19 with TRBJ2-7; the D gene is possibly TRBD1 (5 bases). Germline CDR1 and CDR2: LNHDA and SQIVND (reference sequence). The CDR3 is made up of 14 amino acids. V shed 1 base and J shed 1 base, with 8 bases lying between them. Full variable domain (missing parts from reference TRBV19 and TRBJ2-7): DGGITQSPKYLFRKEGQNVTLSCEQNLNHDAMYWYRQDPGQGLRLIYYSQIVNDFQKGDIAEGYSVSREKKESFPLTVTSAQKNPTAFYLCASSIARQSYEQYFGPGTRLTVT.

This clonotype was counted ten times or more. The V and J genes are TRBV20-1 and TRBJ2-7, with D unclear. Germline V lookup: CDR1 DFQATT, CDR2 SNEGSKA (reference sequence). The CDR3 covers 12 residues. Deletions cut 2 bases from V and 9 bases from J, with 14 bases between. This chain's CDR3 is CSARPGLDGQYF. CDR3 sequence (DNA): TGCAGTGCTAGACCGGGTCTCGACGGGCAGTACTTC.

This clonotype was counted between two and nine times. A much larger clone is a single base away; this may be a read error. This chain connects TRBV15 to TRBJ2-5; D is perhaps TRBD1 or TRBD2 (5 bases each). This CDR3 spans 17 amino acids. Per germline, CDR1 LNHNV and CDR2 YYDKDF (reference sequence). DNA for the CDR3: TGTGCCACCAGCAGACCCATACCCGGGACGTCCGCTGAGACCCGGTACTTC. This translates into CATSRPIPGTSAETRYF.

This clonotype was counted many times. The rearrangement joins TRBV4-2 to TRBJ1-6; no reliable D call. The CDR3 spans 11 residues. Deletions cut 5 bases from V and 5 bases from J, with 1 base between. From germline, CDR1 is LGHNA and CDR2 YNFKEQ. CDR3 DNA: TGTGCCAGCAGCAATAATTCACCCCTCCACTTT. Its protein product is CASSNNSPLHF.

Points on this clonotype: The junction departs from germline at one end; a sequencing error may be responsible. The chain is built from TRBV10-3 and TRBJ1-5; no definite D call. The CDR3 sequence is 14 residues long. CDR1 is ENHRY and CDR2 is SYGVKD in the germline V gene. The CDR3 nucleotides read TGTGCCAGCAGTGCTAATCAAGGGAATCAGCCCCAGCATTTT. Encoded protein: CASSANQGNQPQHF.

This clonotype was observed a single time. The V and J genes are TRBV15 and TRBJ1-2, with 8 bases fitting TRBD1. Germline-derived CDR1 and CDR2 are LNHNV and YYDKDF (reference sequence). J lost 7 bases, V lost 3 bases, and 4 bases had no gene match. The CDR3 covers 13 residues. The CDR3 region is CATSRSDRGGYTF. The CDR3 nucleotides are TGTGCCACCAGCAGGAGCGACAGGGGTGGCTACACCTTC.

The table lists this clonotype with a count of one. This chain uses TRBV2 with TRBJ1-5; TRBD1 is a possible D gene (6 bases). V gave up 6 bases and J gave up 3 bases, with 12 bases separating them. CDR1 is SNHLY, CDR2 FYNNEI, per germline. This CDR3 has 14 residues. In nucleotides, the CDR3 is TGTGCCAGCAGCCAGGGGTGGAACAATCAGCCCCAGCATTTT. It yields the protein CASSQGWNNQPQHF.

This clonotype has ten or more counts. The V call is TRBV5-1, the J call TRBJ1-1; no firm D call. Between the trimmed V and J ends, which lost 0 bases and 0 bases, there was a span of 6 bases. CDR1 SGHRS and CDR2 YFSETQ come from the germline V gene. CDR3 length: 14 amino acids. The CDR3 region has the DNA TGCGCCAGCAGCTTGGTTGGAGTGAACACTGAAGCTTTCTTT. Translating it yields CASSLVGVNTEAFF.

This clonotype appeared a few times. The chain is built from TRBV7-9 and TRBJ2-3; D is ambiguous. Germline CDR1 SEHNR, CDR2 FQNEAQ (reference sequence). There are 13 residues in the CDR3. Trimming took 1 base from V and 2 from J, leaving 4 bases between them. The CDR3 sequence is CASSLGYTDTQYF. The CDR3 DNA reads as TGTGCCAGCAGCTTAGGGTACACAGATACGCAGTATTTT.

The chain uses TRBV19 and TRBJ2-7; D gene uncertain. The CDR3 totals 12 residues. Germline CDR1 reads LNHDA; CDR2 reads SQIVND (reference sequence). V was clipped by 9 bases and J by 7 bases, with 16 bases between them. The CDR3 DNA reads as TGTGCCAGCCCTCCCCCACCTTGTGAGCAGTACTTC. Its translation is CASPPPPCEQYF.

This chain joins TRBV7-9 and TRBJ2-5; 12 bases map to TRBD2. Germline assignment: CDR1 SEHNR and CDR2 FQNEAQ (reference sequence). The CDR3 runs to 16 residues. J was trimmed by 5 bases and V by 1 base; bases with no gene match: 5. The CDR3 DNA is TGTGCCAGCAGCTTAGGACTAGCGGGAGCTCATGAGACCCAGTACTTC. This gives the protein CASSLGLAGAHETQYF.

The sample holds a few counts of this clonotype. The rearrangement links TRBV7-9 to TRBJ1-6, with a possible D match to TRBD1 (6 bases). Germline CDR1 and CDR2: SEHNR and FQNEAQ (reference sequence). The germline V and J ends were trimmed by 1 base and 6 bases, with 13 bases remaining between them. This CDR3 has 16 residues. The chain's CDR3 is CASSLVRGQPNSPLHF. The CDR3 nucleotides read TGTGCCAGCAGCTTAGTCCGCGGACAGCCTAATTCACCCCTCCACTTT.

The chain uses TRBV7-3 and TRBJ1-4; unclear D gene. Germline V lookup: CDR1 SGHTA, CDR2 FQGTGA. The CDR3 has 17 residues. The ends were cut back, 2 bases at V and 4 bases at J, with 17 bases in the middle. The CDR3 loop reads CASSLGSVTAFNEKLFF. In nucleotides, the CDR3 is TGTGCCAGCAGCTTAGGTTCGGTCACGGCCTTTAATGAAAAACTGTTTTTT.

A remark on this clonotype: This may arise from a read error, as a much more abundant clone is one base away. The J gene is TRBJ1-1, the V gene TRBV5-1, with D hard to call. CDR3 length: 11 amino acids. CDR1 and CDR2 from the germline V gene are SGHRS and YFSETQ. CDR3 amino acids: CASSLGLEASF. CDR3 nucleotide sequence: TGCGCCAGCAGCTTGGGACTTGAAGCTTCCTTT.

Worth noting for this clonotype: The junction departs from the called germline gene at one end, perhaps through a read error. This sequence joins TRBV7-9 and TRBJ2-2; D is unresolved. The CDR3 covers 14 residues. Looked up from germline, CDR1 is SEHNR and CDR2 is FQNEAQ (reference sequence). The DNA for the CDR3 is TGCGCCAGCAGCTTGGCCGAGGTGACCGGGGAGCTGTTTTTT. Its translation: CASSLAEVTGELFF.

Concerning this clonotype: This may arise from a read error, as a much more abundant clone is one base away. The chain carries TRBV7-3 and TRBJ2-7; D might be TRBD1 (6 bases). V was trimmed by 6 bases and J by 1 base, leaving 16 bases between them. The CDR3 totals 15 residues. Germline assignment: CDR1 SGHTA and CDR2 FQGTGA. CDR3 nucleotides: TGTGCCAGCAGTGACGGGACACCGAGTTCCTACGAGCAGTACTTC. It codes for CASSDGTPSSYEQYF. Complete variable domain (other parts from reference TRBV7-3 and TRBJ2-7): GAGVSQTPSNKVTEKGKYVELRCDPISGHTALYWYRQSLGQGPEFLIYFQGTGAADDSGLPNDRFFAVRPEGSVSTLKIQRTERGDSAVYLCASSDGTPSSYEQYFGPGTRLTVT.

This clonotype was counted between two and nine times. At one boundary the junction diverges from the germline segment, which might be a read error. The V and J genes are TRBV10-3 and TRBJ1-5, with D possibly matching TRBD1 (6 bases). The CDR3 is 16 residues long. Per the germline V gene, CDR1 is ENHRY and CDR2 is SYGVKD. The CDR3 region has the DNA TGTGCCAGCAGTTACTCGTTGTCAGGGGCCAATCAGCCCCAGCATTTT. It is translated as CASSYSLSGANQPQHF.

This clonotype was detected many times. The chain uses TRBV6-5 and TRBJ1-2; D unresolved. The CDR3 spans 13 residues. V lost 6 bases and J 4 bases, leaving 12 bases between the germline ends. CDR1 and CDR2 (germline): MNHEY, SVGAGI. CDR3 in amino acids: CASSTTGSYGYTF. In DNA form, the CDR3 reads TGTGCCAGCAGCACCACCGGGAGCTATGGCTACACCTTC.

J is TRBJ1-1 and V is TRBV6-1; maybe TRBD1 (5 bases). Germline lookup yields CDR1 MNHNS and CDR2 SASEGT. Trimming shortened V by 8 bases and J by 2 bases, and 21 bases separated the two germline ends. The CDR3 contains 16 residues. The DNA for the CDR3 is TGTGCCAGCTTCCAATTGGGGGAAGGGACCAACACTGAAGCTTTCTTT. Its translation: CASFQLGEGTNTEAFF.

This clonotype occurred many times. The V gene is TRBV29-1, the J gene TRBJ2-7; D not certain. CDR1 SQVTM and CDR2 ANQGSEA come from the germline V gene. V dropped 2 bases and J dropped 3 bases, with 11 bases sitting between them. This CDR3 contains 13 residues. Here the CDR3 reads CSVESPGGYEQYF. The DNA of the CDR3 is TGCAGCGTTGAATCACCGGGTGGCTACGAGCAGTACTTC.

This clonotype was seen at least ten times. The chain links TRBV10-3 to TRBJ2-5; 8 bases agree with TRBD2. The CDR3 extends over 16 amino acids. The ends lost 0 bases at V and 0 bases at J; junction bases unmatched: 3. From germline, CDR1 is ENHRY and CDR2 SYGVKD. The CDR3: CAISESIGRDQETQYF. CDR3 sequence (DNA): TGTGCCATCAGTGAGTCTATCGGGAGGGACCAAGAGACCCAGTACTTC.